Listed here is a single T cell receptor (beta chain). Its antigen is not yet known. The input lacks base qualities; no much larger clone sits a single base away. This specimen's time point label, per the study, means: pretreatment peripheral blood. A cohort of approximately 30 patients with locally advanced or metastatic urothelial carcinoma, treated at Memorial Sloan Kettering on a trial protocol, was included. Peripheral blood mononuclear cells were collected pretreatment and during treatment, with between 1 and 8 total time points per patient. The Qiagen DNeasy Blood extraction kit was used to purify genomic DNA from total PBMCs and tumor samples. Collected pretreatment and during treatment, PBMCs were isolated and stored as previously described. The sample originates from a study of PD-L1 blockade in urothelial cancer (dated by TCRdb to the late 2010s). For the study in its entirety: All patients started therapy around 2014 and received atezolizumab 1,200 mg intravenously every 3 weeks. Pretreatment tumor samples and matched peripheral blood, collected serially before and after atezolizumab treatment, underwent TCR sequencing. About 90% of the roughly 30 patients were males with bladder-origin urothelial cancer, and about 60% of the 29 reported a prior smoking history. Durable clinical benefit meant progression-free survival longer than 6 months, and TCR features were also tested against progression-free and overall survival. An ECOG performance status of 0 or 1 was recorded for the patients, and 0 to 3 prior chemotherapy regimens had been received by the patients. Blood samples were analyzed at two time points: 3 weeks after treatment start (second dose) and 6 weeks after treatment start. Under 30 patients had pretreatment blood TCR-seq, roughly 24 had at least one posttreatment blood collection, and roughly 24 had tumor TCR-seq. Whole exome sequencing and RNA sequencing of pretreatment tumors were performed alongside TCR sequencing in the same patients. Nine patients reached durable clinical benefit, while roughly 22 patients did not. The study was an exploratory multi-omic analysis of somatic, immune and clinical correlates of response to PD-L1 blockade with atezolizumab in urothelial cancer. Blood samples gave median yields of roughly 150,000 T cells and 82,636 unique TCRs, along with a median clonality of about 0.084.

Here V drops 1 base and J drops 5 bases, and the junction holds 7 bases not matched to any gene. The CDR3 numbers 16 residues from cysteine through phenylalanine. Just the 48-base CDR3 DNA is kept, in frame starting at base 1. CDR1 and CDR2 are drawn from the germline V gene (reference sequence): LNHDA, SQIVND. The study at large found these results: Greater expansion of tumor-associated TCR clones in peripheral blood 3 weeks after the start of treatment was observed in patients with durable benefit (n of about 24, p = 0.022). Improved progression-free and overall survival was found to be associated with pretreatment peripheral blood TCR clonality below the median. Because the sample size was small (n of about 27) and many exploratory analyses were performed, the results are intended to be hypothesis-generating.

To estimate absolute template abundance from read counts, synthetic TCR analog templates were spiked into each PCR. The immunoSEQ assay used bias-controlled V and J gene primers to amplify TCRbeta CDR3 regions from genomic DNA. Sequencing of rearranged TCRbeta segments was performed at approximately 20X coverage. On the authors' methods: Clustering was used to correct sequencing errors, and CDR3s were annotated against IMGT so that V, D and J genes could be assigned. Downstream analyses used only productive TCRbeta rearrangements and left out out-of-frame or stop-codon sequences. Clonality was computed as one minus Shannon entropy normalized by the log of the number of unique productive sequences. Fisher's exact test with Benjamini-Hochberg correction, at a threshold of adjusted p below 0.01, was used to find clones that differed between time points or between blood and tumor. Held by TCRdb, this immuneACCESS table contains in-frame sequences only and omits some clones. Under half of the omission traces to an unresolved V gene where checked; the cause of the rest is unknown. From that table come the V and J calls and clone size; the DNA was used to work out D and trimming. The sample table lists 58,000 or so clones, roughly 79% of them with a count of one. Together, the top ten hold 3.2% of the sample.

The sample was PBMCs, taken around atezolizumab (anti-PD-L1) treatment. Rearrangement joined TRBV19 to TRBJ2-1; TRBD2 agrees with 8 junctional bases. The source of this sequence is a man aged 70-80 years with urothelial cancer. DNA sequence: TGTGCCAGTAGTATAGTACGGGGGGGACTCAACAATGAGCAGTTCTTC. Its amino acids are CASSIVRGGLNNEQFF.